The present T cell receptor beta chain was sequenced within a study of human T cells and chemical hapten exposure (dated by TCRdb to the early 2020s). Regarding the study in general: For sensitization, 2% DPC in acetone was applied to an approximately 2 cm by approximately 2 cm area of upper inner arm skin. Weekly therapeutic DPC doses were additionally applied to the scalp of patients throughout the roughly 23-week study period. Patch testing on the upper back used Finn chambers containing 0.01% DPC, with scoring done after 6 days according to International Contact Dermatitis Research Group standards. The patient cohort, mostly female, included alopecia areata with under or over 50% scalp involvement, alopecia totalis and alopecia universalis. Libraries were pooled for sequencing, and per-sample TCR yields varied mainly because of small differences in library volumes within the pool. This study followed changes in the peripheral blood TCR repertoire in vivo during primary and secondary sensitization of alopecia patients to the hapten diphenylcyclopropenone (DPC). Blood samples were taken from patients before sensitization (week 0) and at 2, 6 and about 24 weeks after DPC sensitization. Blood for TCR sequencing was provided by twenty-nine alopecia patients at one to four time points (pre-sensitization, 2, 6 and 24 weeks).

On the study overall, not on this receptor specifically: Expanded TCRs formed significantly more large CDR3 similarity clusters than pre-sensitization or healthy control sets, consistent with antigen-driven responses. Patch test score correlated positively with the number of PT1 expanded TCRs, reaching significance at thresholds 8, 16 and 32 but not at 4. Because every patient had alopecia, a presumed autoimmune disease, the patients' immune response might differ from that of healthy individuals. Repeated subsampling changed both the strength of the expansion versus patch-test correlation and the threshold at which that correlation became significant. The number of TCRs above 1 in 1000 frequency did not change with DPC sensitization; there was no evidence of global repertoire structure alterations.

Per the germline V gene (reference sequence), MNHNY is the CDR1 and SVGAGI is the CDR2. Trimming removed 4 bases from V and 13 bases from J; the gene matches leave 13 bases unexplained. The CDR3 goes from the cysteine to the phenylalanine over 16 residues. The sequence is cut down to CDR3 DNA, 48 bases in frame from base 1. Library preparation used RACE. The instrument was a NextSeq 500. Library preparation attached unique molecular identifiers to individual cDNA molecules for quantitative, reproducible TCR counting. Each blood RNA sample was used to sequence both TCR alpha and TCR beta chains. The paper's processing steps were these. The median number of TCRs per sample was some 100,000, ranging from roughly 23,224 to 690,600. The Decombinator software suite was used to annotate the V, J and CDR3 of the TCR reads. Every sample was subsampled to the same number of TCRs (28,000) for the PS versus PT1 abundance plots. TCRs were defined as expanded if absent before sensitization and observed at least eight times at the 2-week time point. TCRdb redid the processing of the public reads, applying fastp at Q25 and MiXCR, and retained in-frame beta chains. Every distinct CDR3 protein forms one entry, paired with its most common genes and DNA. The V and J calls and clone size are TCRdb's, not the authors'. The sample table contains more than 150,000 distinct CDR3 sequences; only one count was recorded for about 14% of them. Jointly, the top ten make up 1.5% to 2% of the sample.

This clonotype was recorded at least ten times. Its antigen is currently not known. Base qualities are not provided; no much larger clone lies one nucleotide away. This specimen's time point label, per the study, means: patch test 1, 2 weeks after DPC sensitization. In the paper's terms, the treatment or condition label means: therapeutic diphenylcyclopropenone sensitization with weekly scalp DPC. Blood at each patch-test visit was drawn before the patch test was applied. Patients were considered eligible if aged 18 to 70, diagnosed with alopecia and deemed suitable for DPC therapy, and patients were excluded if pregnant. Total RNA was isolated from unfractionated whole blood collected in Tempus Blood RNA tubes.

The chain employs TRBV6-6 and TRBJ1-6, with 10 central nucleotides matching TRBD1. Sequencing was performed on whole blood, taken in connection with sensitization to the hapten diphenylcyclopropenone (DPC). The sequence derives from a woman younger than 45 with alopecia areata. Some clones in this sample may be carry-over from other donors' samples. The bases are TGTGCCAGCAGTTCATCACCGGGACAGGGGATAGCGCCCCTCCACTTT. Its protein product is CASSSSPGQGIAPLHF.